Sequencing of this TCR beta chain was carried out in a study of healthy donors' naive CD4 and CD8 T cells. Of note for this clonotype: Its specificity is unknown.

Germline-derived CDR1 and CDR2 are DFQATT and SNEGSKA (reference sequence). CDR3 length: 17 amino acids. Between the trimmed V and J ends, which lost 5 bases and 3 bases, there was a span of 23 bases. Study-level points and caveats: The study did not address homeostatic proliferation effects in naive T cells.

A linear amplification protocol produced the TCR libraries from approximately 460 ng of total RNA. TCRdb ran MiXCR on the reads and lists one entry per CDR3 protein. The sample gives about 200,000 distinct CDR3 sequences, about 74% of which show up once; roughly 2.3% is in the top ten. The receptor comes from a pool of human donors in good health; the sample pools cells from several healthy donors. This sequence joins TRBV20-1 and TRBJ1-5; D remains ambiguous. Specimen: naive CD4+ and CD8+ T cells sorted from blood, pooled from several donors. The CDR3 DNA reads TGCAGTGCTGGTCCTGCGACGGGCCTTGTGGCCAATCAGCCCCAGCATTTT. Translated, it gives CSAGPATGLVANQPQHF.